Shown below are 9 T cell receptor beta chains from a single sample sequenced in a study of T-cell memory formation after mild COVID-19. TCRdb ran MiXCR on the 5' RACE reads and lists one entry per CDR3 protein. The table includes 430,000 or so distinct CDR3 sequences, 20% to 30% detected once. Sequences were obtained from PBMCs or a T cell subset sorted from them (not recorded which). The receptors shown here come from an adult woman who had mild COVID-19 (a few samples of this study predate the infection). Cell type and time point are not known.

This clonotype turned up a few times. The rearrangement joins TRBV6-2 or TRBV6-3 to TRBJ2-2; 11 bases align to TRBD2. From germline, CDR1 is MNHEY and CDR2 SVGEGT. Trimming took 7 bases from V and 9 from J; bases not matched to a gene: 4. The length of the CDR3 is 13 residues. CDR3 loop: CASISSGRRELFF. The CDR3 region has the DNA TGTGCCAGCATCTCTAGCGGGAGGCGGGAGCTGTTTTTT.

V is TRBV4-1 and J is TRBJ2-2; 8 bases align to TRBD2. This CDR3 spans 17 amino acids. After removal of 1 base from V and 4 bases from J, the junction contained 8 bases not matched to a gene. Germline CDR1 reads MGHRA; CDR2 reads YSYEKL. This CDR3 is CASSQVLSGGATGELFF. The CDR3 DNA follows: TGCGCCAGCAGCCAAGTCCTTTCGGGGGGGGCCACCGGGGAGCTGTTTTTT.

This clonotype was found a few times. The rearrangement uses TRBV12-3 or TRBV12-4 and TRBJ2-3, with D perhaps TRBD2 (6 bases). Trimming took off 5 bases at V and 2 bases at J, with 11 bases between the two ends. This CDR3 has 14 amino acids. CDR3 amino acids: CASSDSGYTDTQYF. The DNA of the CDR3 is TGTGCCAGCAGTGATAGCGGCTACACAGATACGCAGTATTTT.

The chain has TRBV12-3 or TRBV12-4 and TRBJ2-5; TRBD2 is a possible D gene (5 bases). This CDR3 spans 14 amino acids. Trimming took 5 bases from V and 5 from J, leaving 15 bases between them. The DNA for the CDR3 is TGTGCCAGCAGTCGGACTGAGGAGATGGAGACCCAGTACTTC. This codes for CASSRTEEMETQYF.

This clonotype has a handful of counts. V usage is TRBV19 and J usage is TRBJ2-1, with 12 bases aligning to TRBD2. Germline V gene lookup returns CDR1 LNHDA and CDR2 SQIVND (reference sequence). The CDR3 has 15 amino acids. After removal of 3 bases from V and 6 bases from J, the junction contained 3 bases not matched to a gene. CDR3 sequence (DNA): TGTGCCAGTAGTATCCCACTAGCGGGAGGCAATGAGCAGTTCTTC. This translates into CASSIPLAGGNEQFF.

The V and J genes are TRBV6-6 and TRBJ1-3, with D unresolved. CDR3 length equals 14 residues. Germline CDR1 and CDR2: MNHNY and SVGAGI (reference sequence). V was trimmed by 6 bases and J by 4 bases, leaving 13 bases between them. The CDR3 sequence: CASSLRREGNTIYF. In DNA, the CDR3 is TGTGCCAGCAGCCTGAGGCGGGAGGGAAACACCATATATTTT.

This clonotype was counted a single time. The chain employs TRBV7-2 and TRBJ2-1; unclear D gene. CDR3 length equals 15 residues. The germline CDR1 and CDR2 sequences are SGHTA and FQGNSA. Between the trimmed V and J ends, which lost 5 bases and 1 base, there was a span of 12 bases. CDR3 coding DNA: TGTGCCAGCAGCCCCTTTCTACGGTCCTACAATGAGCAGTTCTTC. Its protein product is CASSPFLRSYNEQFF. Looking up the rest from reference TRBV7-2 and TRBJ2-1 gives the full variable domain: GAGVSQSPSNKVTEKGKDVELRCDPISGHTALYWYRQSLGQGLEFLIYFQGNSAPDKSGLPSDRFSAERTGGSVSTLTIQRTQQEDSAVYLCASSPFLRSYNEQFFGPGTRLTVL.

V gene TRBV29-1 combines with J gene TRBJ2-3; D call uncertain. Trimming stripped 4 bases from V and 8 bases from J, with 19 bases between. The CDR3 extends over 14 amino acids. Germline V gene sequence: CDR1 SQVTM, CDR2 ANQGSEA. CDR3 bases: TGCAGCGTTGGGTCCGCCCGACTGGTCGGTACGCAGTATTTT. Translation gives CSVGSARLVGTQYF.

The chain combines TRBV11-2 with TRBJ2-5; maybe TRBD2 (5 bases). Germline CDR1 is SGHAT and CDR2 is FQNNGV. The CDR3 runs 13 residues. V was cut by 8 bases and J by 5 bases, with 15 bases left in between. The CDR3 reads CASGKTPGETQYF. The CDR3 bases are TGTGCCAGCGGGAAAACACCGGGGGAGACCCAGTACTTC.